These 32 T cell receptor beta chains were sequenced from one sample in a study of T cells in Graves' hyperthyroidism and ophthalmopathy. RNA transcripts yielded amplified TCR beta CDR3 regions. Researchers ran a first-round RT-PCR on the TCR CDR3 using the HTBI primer set. TCRdb re-derived calls from the multiplex PCR reads in MiXCR, one entry per CDR3 protein. Here the sample spans hundreds of thousands of distinct CDR3 sequences, 13% to 15% being singletons. Material for sequencing was blood. The receptors derive from a young woman with Graves' hyperthyroidism.

The table lists this clonotype with many counts. This chain uses TRBV7-3 with TRBJ2-1; the match to TRBD2 covers 10 bases. There are 15 residues in the CDR3. The trim removed 4 bases at V and 6 bases at J, leaving 6 bases unmatched. CDR1 and CDR2 (germline): SGHTA, FQGTGA. The CDR3 coding sequence is TGTGCCAGCAGCTCAACTAGCGGGAAGGTCAATGAGCAGTTCTTC. It encodes CASSSTSGKVNEQFF.

This clonotype showed up just a few times. The chain carries TRBV20-1 and TRBJ1-4; no clear D. V was shortened by 3 bases and J by 7 bases, with 6 bases between the two germline ends. Germline lookup yields CDR1 DFQATT and CDR2 SNEGSKA (reference sequence). The CDR3 consists of 11 residues. CDR3 residues: CSARRGEKLFF. CDR3 DNA sequence: TGCAGTGCTAGGAGAGGTGAAAAACTGTTTTTT.

This clonotype was seen many times. The chain recombines TRBV12-3 or TRBV12-4 with TRBJ1-2; 7 bases fit TRBD1. J was trimmed by 8 bases and V by 5 bases; bases with no gene match: 8. The CDR3 has 13 residues. The CDR3 DNA is TGTGCCAGCAGTCCGCAACAGGGGTTGGGCTACACCTTC. Translation: CASSPQQGLGYTF.

The J gene is TRBJ2-1, the V gene TRBV7-3, with 10 bases that match TRBD2. The trim removed 0 bases at V and 7 bases at J, leaving 12 bases unmatched. CDR1 SGHTA and CDR2 FQGTGA come from the germline V gene. This CDR3 contains 18 residues. The CDR3 DNA is TGTGCCAGCAGCTTAACGGGCCTACTAGCGGGAAGTGGGAATGAGCAGTTCTTC. Translated: CASSLTGLLAGSGNEQFF.

As concerns this clonotype: A much larger clonotype is one base distant, so this may be a read error. In nucleotides, the CDR3 is TGTGCCAGCAGCCCCTCTGTGGGCGGGTCCTCCTACGAGCAGTACTTC. Translating gives CASSPSVGGSSYEQYF. V is TRBV11-2 and J is TRBJ2-7, with D possibly matching TRBD2 (5 bases). The CDR3 totals 16 residues. V lost 5 bases and J lost 0, with 17 bases in between. Germline CDR1 and CDR2: SGHAT and FQNNGV.

This clonotype was seen more than once but under ten times. The chain is built from TRBV2 and TRBJ1-2; no definite D call. The CDR3 totals 13 residues. Looked up from germline, CDR1 is SNHLY and CDR2 is FYNNEI. V lost 4 bases, J lost 5 bases, and 11 bases lay in between. The CDR3 nucleotides read TGTGCCAGCAGTGGCGGCAACGCGTATGGCTACACCTTC. Translation gives CASSGGNAYGYTF.

The table lists this clonotype with a few counts. The rearrangement links TRBV11-2 to TRBJ2-2; D may be TRBD1 (6 bases). V lost 5 bases and J 4 bases, leaving 14 bases between the germline ends. The CDR3 has 15 residues. Per the germline V gene, CDR1 is SGHAT and CDR2 is FQNNGV. CDR3 in DNA: TGTGCCAGCAGCCCCGGGCAGGGGAGCACCGGGGAGCTGTTTTTT. Its translation: CASSPGQGSTGELFF.

This clonotype was counted ten times or more. The chain links TRBV30 to TRBJ1-5; a weak D match, TRBD1 (5 bases). V was clipped by 2 bases and J by 7 bases, with 12 bases between them. The CDR3 is 13 residues long. Germline V lookup: CDR1 GTSNPN, CDR2 SVGIG (reference sequence). The CDR3 sequence is CAWSSQGSQPQHF. The DNA for the CDR3 is TGTGCCTGGAGTAGCCAGGGTAGCCAGCCCCAGCATTTT. Filled out from reference TRBV30 and TRBJ1-5, the complete variable domain reads SQTIHQWPATLVQPVGSPLSLECTVEGTSNPNLYWYRQAAGRGLQLLFYSVGIGQISSEVPQNLSASRPQDRQFILSSKKLLLSDSGFYLCAWSSQGSQPQHFGDGTRLSIL.

V is TRBV5-5 and J is TRBJ2-7; D might be TRBD2 (6 bases). This CDR3 has 17 residues. Looked up from germline, CDR1 is SGHKS and CDR2 is YYEKEE (reference sequence). V was cut by 4 bases and J by 0 bases, with 20 bases left in between. The CDR3 DNA reads TGTGCCAGCAGCCGACGGGGCGCGGGGCATGTCTCCTACGAGCAGTACTTC. Translation gives CASSRRGAGHVSYEQYF.

The chain joins TRBV2 to TRBJ1-3; D uncertain. Trimming took 8 bases from V and 5 from J, leaving 16 bases between them. The CDR3 runs to 14 residues. Looked up from germline, CDR1 is SNHLY and CDR2 is FYNNEI. CDR3 loop: CASQDPVIRNTIYF. CDR3 coding DNA: TGTGCCAGCCAGGACCCCGTAATAAGAAACACCATATATTTT. Supplemented by reference TRBV2 and TRBJ1-3, the full variable domain reads EPEVTQTPSHQVTQMGQEVILRCVPISNHLYFYWYRQILGQKVEFLVSFYNNEISEKSEIFDDQFSVERPDGSNFTLKIRSTKLEDSAMYFCASQDPVIRNTIYFGEGSWLTVV.

With respect to this clonotype: One base away lies a much larger clone, so this may be a sequencing read error. The chain is built from TRBV3-1 and TRBJ1-2; 10 bases line up with TRBD1. The J segment lost 6 bases and the V segment lost 3 bases, leaving 1 base of the junction unmatched. The CDR3 contains 13 residues. Germline assignment: CDR1 LGHDT and CDR2 YNNKEL (reference sequence). The CDR3 region is CASSQGQGNGYTF. Written as DNA, the CDR3 is TGTGCCAGCAGCCAGGGACAGGGGAATGGCTACACCTTC.

This clonotype appeared a few times. The V gene is TRBV7-3, the J gene TRBJ2-7, with 7 bases matching TRBD1. Germline V gene lookup returns CDR1 SGHTA and CDR2 FQGTGA. The CDR3 contains 14 residues. Germline trimming cut 5 bases from V and 4 bases from J; bases unmatched to any gene: 8. In DNA, the CDR3 is TGTGCCAGCAGCCCCGGGACAGAGGTATACGAGCAGTACTTC. Translation: CASSPGTEVYEQYF.

This clonotype appeared many times. The chain uses TRBV20-1 and TRBJ1-2, with 8 bases fitting TRBD1. The CDR3 has 14 residues. Germline V CDR1 and CDR2: DFQATT, SNEGSKA (reference sequence). J gave up 5 bases and V 6 bases, and 11 bases lay outside the gene matches. CDR3 DNA sequence: TGCAGTGCGAGCAGGGGGCGGATTGAGTATGGCTACACCTTC. This encodes CSASRGRIEYGYTF.

This clonotype came up many times. The chain joins TRBV30 to TRBJ2-1; tentatively, D is TRBD1 (5 bases). Germline V CDR1 and CDR2: GTSNPN, SVGIG (reference sequence). CDR3 size: 15 residues. The germline V and J ends were trimmed by 0 bases and 6 bases, with 15 bases remaining between them. The CDR3 protein is CAWSVPSGHSNEQFF. The CDR3 coding sequence is TGTGCCTGGAGTGTACCCTCCGGACATTCCAATGAGCAGTTCTTC.

The J gene is TRBJ1-1, the V gene TRBV28; D is unresolved. This CDR3 contains 12 residues. Trimming took off 4 bases at V and 4 bases at J, with 7 bases between the two ends. From germline, CDR1 is MDHEN and CDR2 SYDVKM. CDR3 sequence (DNA): TGTGCCAGCAGTTCTACCCCCACTGAAGCTTTCTTT. Its translation is CASSSTPTEAFF.

The chain has TRBV7-9 and TRBJ1-1; 8 bases fit TRBD1. After removal of 3 bases from V and 1 base from J, the junction contained 7 bases not matched to a gene. The germline gives CDR1 SEHNR, CDR2 FQNEAQ (reference sequence). This CDR3 is built from 16 residues. The CDR3 protein is CASSFPGTGTNTEAFF. The CDR3 nucleotides are TGTGCCAGCAGCTTTCCCGGGACAGGAACGAACACTGAAGCTTTCTTT.

The rearrangement joins TRBV19 to TRBJ2-7; tentative D call: TRBD1 (6 bases). CDR3 size: 15 residues. V lost 4 bases to trimming and J lost 3 bases, with 16 bases between them. The V gene's germline CDR1 is LNHDA and CDR2 SQIVND (reference sequence). CDR3 in DNA: TGTGCCAGTAGTACCTCCACACAGGGCTACTACGAGCAGTACTTC. This gives the protein CASSTSTQGYYEQYF.

CDR3 bases: TGCAGCGTCCTGGCCCCGGCCGGGACTAGCGGGGTATGGGTGTACTTC. It translates to CSVLAPAGTSGVWVYF. This sequence joins TRBV29-1 and TRBJ2-5, with 13 nucleotides matching TRBD2. Germline V lookup: CDR1 SQVTM, CDR2 ANQGSEA. Trimming took 6 bases from V and 13 from J; bases not matched to a gene: 20. This CDR3 has 16 residues.

This clonotype was seen many times. The chain uses TRBV5-1 and TRBJ2-1; 12 positions match TRBD2. The CDR3 runs 16 residues. V lost 4 bases, J lost 3 bases, and 5 bases stayed unmatched. Germline-derived CDR1 and CDR2 are SGHRS and YFSETQ. The CDR3 sequence: CASSLPGLAGYNEQFF. The CDR3 DNA follows: TGCGCCAGCAGCCTACCGGGACTAGCGGGCTACAATGAGCAGTTCTTC.

This clonotype has a count of ten or more. The J gene is TRBJ2-1, the V gene TRBV5-1; 12 positions match TRBD2. This CDR3 spans 17 amino acids. V gave up 1 base and J gave up 1 base; unmatched junction bases: 3. Germline loops: CDR1 SGHRS, CDR2 YFSETQ. CDR3 sequence (DNA): TGCGCCAGCAGCTTGCTAGCGGGAGGGTTGTCCTACAATGAGCAGTTCTTC. Translation: CASSLLAGGLSYNEQFF.

This clonotype was counted many times. The rearrangement joins TRBV24-1 to TRBJ1-5, with 8 bases aligning to TRBD1. This CDR3 has 15 residues. The germline gives CDR1 KGHDR, CDR2 SFDVKD. V trimming: 3 bases; J trimming: 2 bases; junction bases outside the gene matches: 2. CDR3 bases: TGTGCCACCAGTGATATGACAGGGGGCAATCAGCCCCAGCATTTT. This translates into CATSDMTGGNQPQHF.

This clonotype showed up many times. The V gene is TRBV2, the J gene TRBJ1-5, with 8 bases aligning to TRBD1. Trimming took 5 bases from V and 7 from J; bases not matched to a gene: 10. This CDR3 contains 15 residues. Germline values: CDR1 SNHLY, CDR2 FYNNEI. CDR3 DNA: TGTGCCAGCAGTCTCCAGACAGGGGCTGGACAGCCCCAGCATTTT. It yields the protein CASSLQTGAGQPQHF.

The V and J genes are TRBV4-1 and TRBJ2-2; TRBD1 matches 8 bases. Germline CDR1 is MGHRA and CDR2 is YSYEKL. The trim removed 1 base at V and 4 bases at J, leaving 5 bases unmatched. CDR3 length: 16 residues. The CDR3 sequence: CASSQAGGGSTGELFF. DNA for the CDR3: TGCGCCAGCAGCCAAGCAGGGGGCGGTAGCACCGGGGAGCTGTTTTTT.

The chain is built from TRBV30 and TRBJ1-1; 10 bases map to TRBD1. Germline V lookup: CDR1 GTSNPN, CDR2 SVGIG (reference sequence). With 2 bases clipped from V and 5 bases from J, the junction kept 5 bases outside the gene matches. There are 14 residues in the CDR3. The CDR3: CAWSPGTGVTEAFF. DNA for the CDR3: TGTGCCTGGAGTCCCGGGACAGGGGTTACTGAAGCTTTCTTT.

This clonotype was observed a handful of times. The rearrangement uses TRBV15 and TRBJ2-3; D is possibly TRBD2 (5 bases). V lost 6 bases, J lost 1 base, and 14 bases lay in between. Per germline, CDR1 LNHNV and CDR2 YYDKDF (reference sequence). The CDR3 loop spans 15 amino acids. CDR3: CATRPFRGGTDTQYF. The CDR3 coding sequence is TGTGCCACCAGACCCTTCCGGGGAGGCACAGATACGCAGTATTTT.

This clonotype was observed a handful of times. The CDR3 region is CASSPQGTQVLYGYTF. CDR3 sequence (DNA): TGTGCCAGCAGCCCCCAGGGGACTCAAGTTCTCTATGGCTACACCTTC. The V and J genes are TRBV7-8 and TRBJ1-2; possible D gene TRBD1, 6 bases. The CDR3 is 16 amino acids. V was shortened by 5 bases and J by 4 bases, with 20 bases between the two germline ends. The germline V gene encodes CDR1 SGHVS and CDR2 FQNEAQ.

This clonotype was counted only a few times. V gene TRBV6-2 or TRBV6-3 combines with J gene TRBJ2-6; no definite D call. CDR1 MNHEY and CDR2 SVGEGT come from the germline V gene. This CDR3 comprises 14 residues. The V and J ends lost 6 bases and 1 base respectively, with 7 bases between them. CDR3 sequence (DNA): TGTGCCAGCAGCCACTTTTCTGGGGCCAACGTCCTGACTTTC. As protein: CASSHFSGANVLTF.

The V and J genes are TRBV4-3 and TRBJ2-7, with a tentative D call TRBD2 (5 bases). Trimming removed 0 bases at V and 5 bases at J, with 20 bases between. The CDR3 covers 17 residues. Per germline, CDR1 LGHNA and CDR2 YSLEER. This CDR3 reads CASSQDPGYGSVNEQYF. CDR3 coding DNA: TGCGCCAGCAGCCAAGATCCGGGTTATGGGAGTGTCAACGAGCAGTACTTC.

The rearrangement joins TRBV15 to TRBJ1-1; TRBD1 agrees at 7 bases. The germline gives CDR1 LNHNV, CDR2 YYDKDF (reference sequence). V was pared by 1 base and J by 4 bases, with 3 bases of the junction left unmatched. The CDR3 covers 14 residues. The CDR3 spells CATSRGYRGTEAFF. For the CDR3, the DNA is TGTGCCACCAGCAGAGGGTACAGGGGCACTGAAGCTTTCTTT.

This clonotype occurred many times. The chain employs TRBV12-3 or TRBV12-4 and TRBJ2-5, with 7 bases that match TRBD1. V lost 5 bases, J lost 2 bases, and 5 bases stayed unmatched. The CDR3 runs 14 residues. The CDR3 DNA follows: TGTGCCAGCAGTGACAGGGTCTCTCAAGAGACCCAGTACTTC. Protein product: CASSDRVSQETQYF.

This clonotype was found once. A much larger clone sits a single nucleotide away, making a read error possible. The chain carries TRBV30 and TRBJ2-7; D ambiguous. Germline CDR1 GTSNPN, CDR2 SVGIG (reference sequence). There are 13 residues in the CDR3. V lost 5 bases, J lost 4 bases, and 15 bases lay in between. CDR3 sequence (DNA): TGTGCCTGGCGCAGGCCCCCTTCGTACGAGCAGTACTTC. Protein: CAWRRPPSYEQYF.

The V and J genes are TRBV20-1 and TRBJ2-1, with D perhaps matching TRBD2 (5 bases). CDR3 length: 14 residues. Per the germline V gene, CDR1 is DFQATT and CDR2 is SNEGSKA (reference sequence). V shed 5 bases and J shed 0 bases, with 11 bases lying between them. The CDR3: CSAPSRSSYNEQFF. As DNA, the CDR3 is TGCAGTGCTCCTAGCCGGAGCTCCTACAATGAGCAGTTCTTC.